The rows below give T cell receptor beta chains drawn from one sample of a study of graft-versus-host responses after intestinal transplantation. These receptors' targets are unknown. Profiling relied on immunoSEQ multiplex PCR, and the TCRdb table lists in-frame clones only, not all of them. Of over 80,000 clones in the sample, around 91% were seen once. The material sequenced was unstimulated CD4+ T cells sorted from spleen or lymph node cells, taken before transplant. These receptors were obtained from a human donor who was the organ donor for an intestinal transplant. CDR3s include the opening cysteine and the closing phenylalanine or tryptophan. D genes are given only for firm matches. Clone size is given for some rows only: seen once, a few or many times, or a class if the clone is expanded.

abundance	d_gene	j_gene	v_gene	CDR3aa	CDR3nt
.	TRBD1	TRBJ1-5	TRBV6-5	CASRRQGRNQPQHF	TGTGCCAGCAGGAGACAGGGACGCAATCAGCCCCAGCATTTT
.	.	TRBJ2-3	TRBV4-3	CASSQDSFTDTQYF	TGCGCCAGCAGCCAAGATAGTTTCACAGATACGCAGTATTTT
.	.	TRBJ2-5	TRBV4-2	CASSQESGDGETQYF	TGTGCCAGCAGCCAAGAATCAGGGGATGGGGAGACCCAGTACTTC
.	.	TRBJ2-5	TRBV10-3	CAIRAGAPETQYF	TGTGCCATCAGGGCAGGGGCCCCGGAGACCCAGTACTTC
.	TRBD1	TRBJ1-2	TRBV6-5	CASSYSTGVEGYTF	TGTGCCAGCAGTTACTCGACAGGGGTGGAGGGCTACACCTTC
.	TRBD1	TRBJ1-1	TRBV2	CASSSQGAGTEAFF	TGTGCCAGCAGTTCCCAGGGGGCTGGGACTGAAGCTTTCTTT
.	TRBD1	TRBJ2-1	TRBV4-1	CASRLYRGSYNEQFF	TGCGCCAGCAGGCTATACAGGGGCTCCTACAATGAGCAGTTCTTC
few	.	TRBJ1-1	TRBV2	CASTDPGREAFF	TGTGCCAGCACCGACCCAGGTCGTGAAGCTTTCTTT
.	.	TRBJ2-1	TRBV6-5	CASRRGWNEQFF	TGTGCCAGCAGGCGAGGGTGGAATGAGCAGTTCTTC
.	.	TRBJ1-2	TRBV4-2	CASSQDPGRYGYTF	TGTGCCAGCAGCCAAGATCCAGGGAGGTATGGCTACACCTTC
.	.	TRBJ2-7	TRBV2	CASRRGGPYEQYF	TGTGCCAGCAGGCGGGGTGGACCGTACGAGCAGTACTTC
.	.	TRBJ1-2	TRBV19	CASSIGHGAYGYTF	TGTGCCAGTAGTATAGGCCACGGAGCATATGGCTACACCTTC
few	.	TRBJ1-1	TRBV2	CASSRYSSNTEAFF	TGTGCCAGCAGTAGATACAGCTCCAACACTGAAGCTTTCTTT
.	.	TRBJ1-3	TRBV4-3	CASSQAVTAGNTIYF	TGCGCCAGCAGCCAAGCAGTCACAGCTGGAAACACCATATATTTT
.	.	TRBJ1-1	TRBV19	CASSPGTVGGTEAFF	TGTGCCAGTAGTCCCGGGACCGTTGGGGGGACTGAAGCTTTCTTT
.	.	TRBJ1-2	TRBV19	CASSIDRDTARSYTF	TGTGCCAGTAGTATAGATCGTGACACAGCACGGAGCTACACCTTC
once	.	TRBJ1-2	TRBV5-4	CASSLTGRYGYTF	TGTGCCAGCAGCTTGACAGGGCGATATGGCTACACCTTC
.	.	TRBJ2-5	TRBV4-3	CASSQAALAVQETQYF	TGCGCCAGCAGCCAAGCGGCCCTAGCAGTTCAAGAGACCCAGTACTTC
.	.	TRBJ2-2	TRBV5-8	CASSLSNRAKNTGELFF	TGTGCCAGCAGCTTGTCTAACAGGGCCAAGAACACCGGGGAGCTGTTTTTT
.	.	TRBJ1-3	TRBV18	CASSPTETTGNTIYF	TGTGCCAGCTCACCCACCGAGACAACTGGAAACACCATATATTTT
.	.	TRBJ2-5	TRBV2	CASGLTGETQYF	TGTGCCAGCGGTTTGACGGGGGAGACCCAGTACTTC
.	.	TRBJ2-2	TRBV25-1	CASSVSGFTGELFF	TGTGCCAGCAGTGTTTCGGGGTTTACCGGGGAGCTGTTTTTT
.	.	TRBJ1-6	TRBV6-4	CASSETGGGRALHF	TGTGCCAGCAGTGAAACCGGGGGGGGGAGAGCCCTCCACTTT
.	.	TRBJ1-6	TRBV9	CASSASGLALHF	TGTGCCAGCAGCGCGTCAGGGTTAGCCCTCCACTTT